The clone carrying this TCR beta chain was observed a handful of times. What it binds is unknown. Time point: week 23, last vaccination. Vaccination used 300 ug of mutant IDH1 20-mer peptide per dose, with topical imiquimod. TCRdb's copy holds only in-frame clones and misses some; the assay was immunoSEQ multiplex PCR. Of some 80,000 clones in the sample, 75% to 90% were seen once. The data stem from a study of a mutant IDH1 vaccine in newly diagnosed glioma. The V and J ends lost 7 bases and 5 bases respectively, with 12 bases between them. This CDR3 has 13 residues. Germline assignment: CDR1 MNHNS and CDR2 SASEGT.

The source is a woman in her forties or fifties with glioma. This chain links TRBV6-1 with TRBJ1-5; D may be TRBD1 (5 bases). Material: PBMCs, obtained from a glioma patient whose treatment included an IDH1 peptide vaccine. The CDR3 here is CASTWGLDQPQHF. The CDR3 DNA reads as TGTGCCAGCACTTGGGGCCTGGATCAGCCCCAGCATTTT.